Included here is one T cell receptor beta chain sequence, with context. Its antigen is still unknown. The data were taken from a study of lymphopenia after photon versus proton radiotherapy. Findings and limits, study-wide: Under photons, naive T cells and diversity fell while effector/memory populations rose. In patients who died, overall survival fell as post-nadir TCR diversity dropped more. After the lymphocyte nadir, photon-treated repertoires showed oligoclonal expansion, especially of CD8+ Temra cells.

V lost 5 bases and J 2 bases, leaving 11 bases between the germline ends. The germline gives CDR1 MNHEY, CDR2 SMNVEV (reference sequence). CDR3 length: 14 residues. The repertoire was sequenced with immunoSEQ multiplex PCR; TCRdb's copy has only in-frame clones and lacks some. The profile shows 15,000 to 20,000 clones, roughly 81% of them singletons. This receptor was identified in a woman aged 45-65 years with pancreatic cancer. The genes are TRBV27 and TRBJ2-3; D remains ambiguous. The specimen comprised peripheral blood, sampled from a patient treated with photon-based radiotherapy. CDR3 nucleotide sequence: TGTGCCAGCAGTCCCTTTTTCAACACAGATACGCAGTATTTT. Protein product: CASSPFFNTDTQYF.